The 26 T cell receptor beta chains below come from one sample, sequenced in a study of cytomegalovirus exposure and HLA in healthy donors. Amplification used 60 Vbeta primers and 13 Jbeta primers. Produced via immunoSEQ multiplex PCR; TCRdb's table is partial and in-frame only. The table shows 200,000 or so clones, with roughly three quarters occurring only once. The sample taken for sequencing was PBMCs. The receptors stem from a man aged 45-65 years in good health and CMV-seronegative.

The chain links TRBV7-2 to TRBJ2-7; no firm D call. Trimming removed 5 bases at V and 3 bases at J, with 8 bases between. The CDR3 has 12 residues. Germline CDR1 reads SGHTA; CDR2 reads FQGNSA. The CDR3 region is CASSPGFYEQYF. CDR3 nucleotides: TGTGCCAGCAGCCCCGGGTTCTACGAGCAGTACTTC.

This chain links TRBV23-1 with TRBJ1-2, with TRBD1 matching 8 bases. TRBV23-1 is treated as an ORF (open reading frame) with a function not yet certain. This CDR3 is 16 amino acids long. The V and J ends lost 3 bases and 2 bases, in that order; junction bases with no gene match: 8. CDR3 amino acids: CASSHRPTGANYGYTF. The CDR3, as DNA: TGCGCCAGCAGTCACCGCCCGACAGGGGCGAACTATGGCTACACCTTC.

V gene TRBV5-1 combines with J gene TRBJ2-7, with D possibly TRBD2 on 6 matching bases. V was cut by 2 bases and J by 2 bases, with 8 bases left in between. CDR1 and CDR2 from the germline V gene are SGHRS and YFSETQ. The CDR3 has 13 amino acids. In DNA form, the CDR3 reads TGCGCCAGCAGCTTTAGCGGTACCTACGAGCAGTACTTC. Amino acid sequence: CASSFSGTYEQYF.

This clone was recorded only once. The rearrangement uses TRBV10-1 and TRBJ2-7; TRBD1 matches 10 bases. The CDR3 spans 16 residues. Unmatched junction bases numbered 11, after V lost 3 bases and J lost 6 bases. CDR1 WNHNN and CDR2 SYGVQD come from the germline V gene (reference sequence). The CDR3: CASSDPPGQGISEQYF. The CDR3 DNA sequence: TGCGCCAGCAGTGACCCACCGGGACAGGGGATCTCCGAGCAGTACTTC.

This chain connects TRBV29-1 to TRBJ1-2; tentatively, D is TRBD1 (5 bases). The CDR3 is made up of 13 amino acids. The V and J ends lost 4 bases and 2 bases respectively, with 11 bases between them. The V gene's germline CDR1 is SQVTM and CDR2 ANQGSEA. The CDR3 sequence is CSVAGRVNYGYTF. The CDR3 region has the DNA TGCAGCGTTGCGGGCAGGGTGAACTATGGCTACACCTTC.

The chain couples TRBV5-5 to TRBJ1-5, with D possibly being TRBD1 (6 bases). This CDR3 contains 16 residues. V lost 4 bases and J 0 bases, leaving 14 bases between the germline ends. The germline CDR1 and CDR2 sequences are SGHKS and YYEKEE (reference sequence). As DNA, the CDR3 is TGTGCCAGCAGCCCTACGACAGGACTTAGCAATCAGCCCCAGCATTTT. Protein product: CASSPTTGLSNQPQHF.

V usage is TRBV19 and J usage is TRBJ1-5, with D possibly matching TRBD1 (6 bases). CDR3 size: 17 residues. CDR1 is LNHDA and CDR2 is SQIVND in the germline V gene (reference sequence). Trimming stripped 4 bases from V and 2 bases from J, with 18 bases between. CDR3 loop: CASSRDYREQRNQPQHF. Here the CDR3 DNA reads TGTGCCAGTAGTAGAGATTACAGGGAACAGCGCAATCAGCCCCAGCATTTT.

This clone was seen a few times. The genes are TRBV7-9 and TRBJ2-2; D is possibly TRBD1 (5 bases). V gave up 5 bases and J gave up 5 bases, with 15 bases separating them. The CDR3 sequence is 15 residues long. Germline lookup yields CDR1 SEHNR and CDR2 FQNEAQ (reference sequence). The CDR3, as DNA: TGTGCCAGCAGCCGGAGTAGTTCAGGGACCGGGGAGCTGTTTTTT. Its protein is CASSRSSSGTGELFF.

The chain employs TRBV7-3 and TRBJ2-1; weak D call: TRBD2 (6 bases). Trimming removed 4 bases at V and 3 bases at J, with 16 bases between. The V gene's germline CDR1 is SGHTA and CDR2 FQGTGA. The CDR3 spans 16 residues. As DNA, the CDR3 is TGTGCCAGCAGCTCCCACCGGGGAGGAAACTACAATGAGCAGTTCTTC. This encodes CASSSHRGGNYNEQFF.

V is TRBV11-2 and J is TRBJ2-7; D remains unclear. The CDR3 runs 16 residues. CDR1 and CDR2 from the germline V gene are SGHAT and FQNNGV. The germline V and J ends were trimmed by 4 bases and 2 bases, with 18 bases remaining between them. CDR3 bases: TGTGCCAGCAGCTCCCTACGTAACTTTAGCCCCTACGAGCAGTACTTC. Amino acids: CASSSLRNFSPYEQYF.

The chain links TRBV25-1 to TRBJ1-6; TRBD1 matches 9 bases. Germline V CDR1 and CDR2: MGHDK, SYGVNS. V lost 1 base and J lost 10; bases outside the gene matches: 2. The CDR3 has 14 amino acids. CDR3 DNA: TGTGCCAGCAGTGAATTTGGGACAGGGTCACCCCTCCACTTT. It codes for CASSEFGTGSPLHF.

The chain combines TRBV28 with TRBJ2-7, with TRBD1 matching over 10 bases. V shed 5 bases, J shed 7 bases, and the junction held 8 bases outside the gene matches. This CDR3 region has 14 residues. The germline CDR1 and CDR2 sequences are MDHEN and SYDVKM. CDR3 region: CASSRDRGSREQYF. In DNA form, the CDR3 reads TGTGCCAGCAGTCGGGACAGGGGATCGAGAGAGCAGTACTTC.

V usage is TRBV4-1 and J usage is TRBJ2-2, with 10 bases identical to TRBD2. This CDR3 contains 13 residues. Per the germline V gene, CDR1 is MGHRA and CDR2 is YSYEKL. The V and J ends lost 4 bases and 7 bases, in that order; junction bases with no gene match: 0. In DNA, the CDR3 is TGCGCCAGCAGCCGACTAGCGGGCGGGGAGCTGTTTTTT. It yields the protein CASSRLAGGELFF.

This clone was observed once. The chain couples TRBV27 to TRBJ1-5; D gene uncertain. Per the germline V gene, CDR1 is MNHEY and CDR2 is SMNVEV (reference sequence). The V end was cut by 8 bases, the J end by 4 bases, with 12 bases between. The CDR3 sequence is 13 residues long. The CDR3 DNA reads as TGTGCCAGCGCGGAAGGTTATAATCAGCCCCAGCATTTT. Protein: CASAEGYNQPQHF.

The chain uses TRBV28 and TRBJ1-1, with 8 positions matching TRBD1. The ends lost 6 bases at V and 0 bases at J; junction bases unmatched: 3. Germline values: CDR1 MDHEN, CDR2 SYDVKM. The CDR3 loop spans 14 amino acids. CDR3 DNA: TGTGCCAGCAGGTGGACAGGGATGAACACTGAAGCTTTCTTT. This gives the protein CASRWTGMNTEAFF.

The chain joins TRBV25-1 to TRBJ1-4, with D tentatively TRBD1 (6 bases). The CDR3 runs to 16 residues. Deletions cut 2 bases from V and 0 bases from J, with 10 bases between. CDR1 and CDR2 (germline): MGHDK, SYGVNS. The CDR3 region has the DNA TGTGCCAGCAGTGAAGGGACACTTACAACTAATGAAAAACTGTTTTTT. The encoded protein is CASSEGTLTTNEKLFF.

V and J are TRBV2 and TRBJ2-7; 8 nucleotides line up with TRBD1. This CDR3 is 14 amino acids long. The germline V gene has CDR1 SNHLY and CDR2 FYNNEI. V was pared by 4 bases and J by 2 bases, with 4 bases of the junction left unmatched. CDR3 nucleotide sequence: TGTGCCAGCAGTGCCAGGGGGCCCCCCTACGAGCAGTACTTC. This sequence encodes CASSARGPPYEQYF.

This sequence joins TRBV28 and TRBJ2-7; 10 bases match TRBD1. Per germline, CDR1 MDHEN and CDR2 SYDVKM. The CDR3 extends over 15 amino acids. Trimming at V came to 2 bases and at J to 7 bases, leaving 8 bases not matched to a gene. This chain's CDR3 is CASSLGGTGEREQYF. Written as DNA, the CDR3 is TGTGCCAGCAGTTTAGGGGGGACAGGGGAGAGGGAGCAGTACTTC.

V usage is TRBV4-2 and J usage is TRBJ2-7, with 11 nucleotides matching TRBD2. Trimming at V came to 4 bases and at J to 3 bases, leaving 5 bases not matched to a gene. Germline CDR1 reads LGHNA; CDR2 reads YNFKEQ. This CDR3 is 15 amino acids long. CDR3 protein: CASSPGLADLYEQYF. Here the CDR3 DNA reads TGTGCCAGCAGCCCGGGACTAGCGGACCTCTACGAGCAGTACTTC.

As concerns this clone: The identical CDR3 is also encoded by other nucleotide sequences in the sample. This chain connects TRBV27 to TRBJ2-7; D is possibly TRBD2 (5 bases). V was pared by 0 bases and J by 3 bases, with 9 bases between. CDR1 and CDR2 (germline): MNHEY, SMNVEV (reference sequence). CDR3 length: 14 amino acids. For the CDR3, the DNA is TGTGCCAGCAGTTTATCGACGGGGAGCTACGAGCAGTACTTC. Translating gives CASSLSTGSYEQYF.

The chain combines TRBV14 with TRBJ2-7; 14 bases align to TRBD2. Germline loops: CDR1 SGHDN, CDR2 FVKESK. The CDR3 runs 15 residues. Losses at the gene ends were 4 bases for V and 2 bases for J; bases not matched to a gene: 1. CDR3 loop: CASSRLAGGPYEQYF. The CDR3, as DNA: TGTGCCAGCAGCCGACTAGCGGGAGGGCCCTACGAGCAGTACTTC.

This sequence joins TRBV10-2 and TRBJ1-5; the match to TRBD1 covers 8 bases. The germline V gene has CDR1 WSHSY and CDR2 SAAADI. CDR3 length: 15 amino acids. With 10 bases clipped from V and 0 bases from J, the junction kept 8 bases outside the gene matches. The CDR3 reads CATNTGGNSNQPQHF. CDR3 bases: TGCGCCACCAATACAGGGGGAAATAGCAATCAGCCCCAGCATTTT.

As concerns this clone: Within the sample, other DNA sequences also encode this same CDR3. This chain joins TRBV7-9 and TRBJ1-4; TRBD1 matches at 7 bases. The CDR3 contains 15 residues. V trimming: 5 bases; J trimming: 1 base; junction bases outside the gene matches: 4. Germline V gives CDR1 SEHNR, CDR2 FQNEAQ (reference sequence). The chain's CDR3 is CASSARQGTNEKLFF. Written as DNA, the CDR3 is TGTGCCAGCAGCGCCCGACAGGGAACTAATGAAAAACTGTTTTTT.

This chain uses TRBV4-2 with TRBJ2-1, with 11 bases that match TRBD2. The CDR3 length is 17 residues. With 0 bases clipped from V and 0 bases from J, the junction kept 1 base outside the gene matches. Germline CDR1 is LGHNA and CDR2 is YNFKEQ. In DNA form, the CDR3 reads TGTGCCAGCAGCCAAGAACTAGCGGGGGTCTCCTACAATGAGCAGTTCTTC. Its translation is CASSQELAGVSYNEQFF.

The chain uses TRBV27 and TRBJ2-3; the match to TRBD2 covers 13 bases. The CDR3 loop spans 16 amino acids. The germline gives CDR1 MNHEY, CDR2 SMNVEV (reference sequence). Trimming removed 4 bases from V and 4 bases from J; junction bases left unmatched: 5. The CDR3 protein is CASSYILAGGPDTQYF. For the CDR3, the DNA is TGTGCCAGCAGTTACATACTAGCGGGAGGGCCAGATACGCAGTATTTT.

This chain connects TRBV28 to TRBJ1-3; D may be TRBD1 (5 bases). Trimming removed 4 bases at V and 4 bases at J, with 14 bases between. The CDR3 runs 15 residues. Germline values: CDR1 MDHEN, CDR2 SYDVKM. CDR3 bases: TGTGCCAGCAGTTCGGGGACGGGGGGAGGAAACACCATATATTTT. This encodes CASSSGTGGGNTIYF.